This entry lists 17 T cell receptor beta chains sequenced from one sample in a study of OX40 agonist ivuxolimab in advanced cancers. Data came from immunoSEQ multiplex PCR; TCRdb stores just in-frame clones and leaves some out. The sample holds tens of thousands of clones, 80% to 95% seen once. The sequences come from CD4+ or CD8+ T cells sorted from blood, collected in a trial of the OX40 agonist ivuxolimab. Every receptor here comes from an adult with an advanced solid tumor such as melanoma, head and neck, liver or kidney cancer.

The V and J genes are TRBV7-8 and TRBJ2-1; no clear D. V was clipped by 10 bases and J by 4 bases, with 20 bases between them. Germline CDR1 and CDR2: SGHVS and FQNEAQ. CDR3 length equals 15 residues. CDR3 sequence: CATRLYISVYNEQFF. The CDR3 region has the DNA TGTGCCACCCGCTTGTACATATCGGTGTACAATGAGCAGTTCTTC.

CDR3 protein: CASSKEDRGRQETQYF. The CDR3 bases are TGCGCCAGCAGCAAAGAGGACAGGGGTAGGCAAGAGACCCAGTACTTC. The chain is built from TRBV5-1 and TRBJ2-5; 9 nucleotides match TRBD1. This CDR3 has 16 residues. J was trimmed by 2 bases and V by 4 bases; bases with no gene match: 9. Per germline, CDR1 SGHRS and CDR2 YFSETQ.

This clone appeared a single time. V and J are TRBV7-9 and TRBJ1-1; D is ambiguous. Germline assignment: CDR1 SEHNR and CDR2 FQNEAQ (reference sequence). This CDR3 region has 12 residues. The V end lost 1 base, the J end lost 8 bases, and 8 bases lay between the germline ends. The CDR3 here is CASSLGGVEAFF. CDR3 bases: TGTGCCAGCAGCTTAGGTGGGGTAGAAGCTTTCTTT. Using reference TRBV7-9 and TRBJ1-1 for the parts outside the CDR3, the full variable domain is DTGVSQNPRHKITKRGQNVTFRCDPISEHNRLYWYRQTLGQGPEFLTYFQNEAQLEKSRLLSDRFSAERPKGSFSTLEIQRTEQGDSAMYLCASSLGGVEAFFGQGTRLTVV.

The J gene is TRBJ2-3, the V gene TRBV30; 9 bases fit TRBD2. V dropped 4 bases and J dropped 2; count of bases not matched to a gene: 1. This CDR3 spans 13 amino acids. Germline CDR1 GTSNPN, CDR2 SVGIG (reference sequence). The CDR3 sequence is CAWTSGDTDTQYF. The CDR3 DNA sequence: TGTGCCTGGACTAGCGGGGACACAGATACGCAGTATTTT. The full variable domain, completed using reference TRBV30 and TRBJ2-3, is SQTIHQWPATLVQPVGSPLSLECTVEGTSNPNLYWYRQAAGRGLQLLFYSVGIGQISSEVPQNLSASRPQDRQFILSSKKLLLSDSGFYLCAWTSGDTDTQYFGPGTRLTVL.

J is TRBJ1-5 and V is TRBV4-1; D is unresolved. With 4 bases removed from V and 8 bases from J, the gap between germline ends came to 18 bases. The length of the CDR3 is 15 residues. CDR1 and CDR2 (germline): MGHRA, YSYEKL. The CDR3 region has the DNA TGCGCCAGCAGCCCCGAGGAGGTTTTTACGGAGCCCCAGCATTTT. Amino acid sequence: CASSPEEVFTEPQHF.

The chain links TRBV7-8 to TRBJ1-2; maybe TRBD1 (6 bases). The V and J ends lost 2 bases and 6 bases respectively, with 22 bases between them. The germline CDR1 and CDR2 sequences are SGHVS and FQNEAQ. The CDR3 spans 17 residues. The CDR3 here is CASSLSIGGAGADGYTF. CDR3 DNA sequence: TGTGCCAGCAGCTTAAGTATAGGAGGGGCAGGGGCCGATGGCTACACCTTC.

This sequence joins TRBV27 and TRBJ1-4; D gene ambiguous. The germline V gene encodes CDR1 MNHEY and CDR2 SMNVEV (reference sequence). This CDR3 contains 13 residues. The ends were cut back, 4 bases at V and 8 bases at J, with 11 bases in the middle. The DNA for the CDR3 is TGTGCCAGCAGTTCGCTCCTGGAGGAAAAACTGTTTTTT. It codes for CASSSLLEEKLFF. Using reference TRBV27 and TRBJ1-4 for the parts outside the CDR3, the full variable domain is EAQVTQNPRYLITVTGKKLTVTCSQNMNHEYMSWYRQDPGLGLRQIYYSMNVEVTDKGDVPEGYKVSRKEKRNFPLILESPSPNQTSLYFCASSSLLEEKLFFGSGTQLSVL.

This chain connects TRBV27 to TRBJ2-3; perhaps TRBD1 as D (6 bases). Trimming took off 5 bases at V and 2 bases at J, with 11 bases between the two ends. Per germline, CDR1 MNHEY and CDR2 SMNVEV (reference sequence). The CDR3 is 14 amino acids. The CDR3 is CASSVDRYTDTQYF. DNA for the CDR3: TGTGCCAGCAGTGTGGACAGATACACAGATACGCAGTATTTT.

V usage is TRBV6-6 and J usage is TRBJ1-3; D possibly corresponds to TRBD1 (5 bases). Germline V gives CDR1 MNHNY, CDR2 SVGAGI (reference sequence). This CDR3 has 15 amino acids. With 6 bases removed from V and 0 bases from J, the gap between germline ends came to 12 bases. The CDR3 region is CASRGEGPSGNTIYF. In nucleotides, the CDR3 is TGTGCCAGCAGGGGGGAGGGTCCCTCTGGAAACACCATATATTTT.

The V gene is TRBV11-2, the J gene TRBJ2-1, with D uncertain. CDR1 and CDR2 (germline): SGHAT, FQNNGV. Trimming left V 5 bases short and J 9 bases short, with 11 bases between. The CDR3 is made up of 12 amino acids. DNA of the CDR3: TGTGCCAGCAGCCCCCCTTTGGTTGAGCAGTTCTTC. The encoded protein is CASSPPLVEQFF. Full variable domain (rest looked up from reference TRBV11-2 and TRBJ2-1): EAGVAQSPRYKIIEKRQSVAFWCNPISGHATLYWYQQILGQGPKLLIQFQNNGVVDDSQLPKDRFSAERLKGVDSTLKIQPAKLEDSAVYLCASSPPLVEQFFGPGTRLTVL.

DNA for the CDR3: TGTGCCAGTAGTATAGAAGAGGGTCAGCCCCAGCATTTT. Its protein product is CASSIEEGQPQHF. V and J are TRBV19 and TRBJ1-5; D is ambiguous. Germline CDR1 LNHDA, CDR2 SQIVND (reference sequence). The CDR3 spans 13 residues. V was clipped by 0 bases and J by 6 bases, with 6 bases between them.

V gene TRBV6-1 combines with J gene TRBJ2-1; D gene ambiguous. The length of the CDR3 is 15 residues. V gave up 2 bases and J gave up 1 base, with 9 bases separating them. Germline V lookup: CDR1 MNHNS, CDR2 SASEGT. CDR3 bases: TGTGCCAGCAGTGAAAAGGCCCGTTCCTACAATGAGCAGTTCTTC. Its translation is CASSEKARSYNEQFF.

The chain carries TRBV5-8 and TRBJ1-4; the match to TRBD1 covers 12 bases. The V gene's germline CDR1 is SGHTS and CDR2 YDEGEE. This CDR3 region has 17 residues. The junction had 3 bases not matched to a gene; V was cut back by 3 bases and J by 0 bases. In DNA form, the CDR3 reads TGTGCCAGCAGCTCCGGGACAGGGGGCCCAACTAATGAAAAACTGTTTTTT. Translation gives CASSSGTGGPTNEKLFF.

J is TRBJ2-7 and V is TRBV9; 9 positions agree with TRBD2. Germline V lookup: CDR1 SGDLS, CDR2 YYNGEE. Germline trimming cut 3 bases from V and 2 bases from J; bases unmatched to any gene: 3. This CDR3 has 14 residues. The CDR3 DNA reads TGTGCCAGCAGCGCCGGACTAGCGACCTACGAGCAGTACTTC. Its protein product is CASSAGLATYEQYF.

The chain links TRBV27 to TRBJ1-1; tentatively, D is TRBD1 (5 bases). The CDR3 has 14 amino acids. Trimming took 4 bases from V and 6 from J, leaving 15 bases between them. Germline CDR1 and CDR2: MNHEY and SMNVEV (reference sequence). The CDR3 region is CASSSDRGTPEAFF. DNA for the CDR3: TGTGCCAGCAGTTCGGACCGGGGGACCCCTGAAGCTTTCTTT.

The chain has TRBV28 and TRBJ1-3, with D unclear. V was cut by 6 bases and J by 0 bases, with 12 bases left in between. This CDR3 is built from 15 residues. In germline, CDR1 is MDHEN, CDR2 SYDVKM. CDR3 sequence reads: CASRATASSGNTIYF. The CDR3 DNA sequence: TGTGCCAGCAGGGCGACGGCGAGCTCTGGAAACACCATATATTTT.

The chain carries TRBV9 and TRBJ1-1; D is unresolved. CDR3 size: 13 residues. V lost 4 bases and J 1 base, leaving 8 bases between the germline ends. From germline, CDR1 is SGDLS and CDR2 YYNGEE. In DNA, the CDR3 is TGTGCCAGCAGCATAACCGAGAACACTGAAGCTTTCTTT. It specifies CASSITENTEAFF.